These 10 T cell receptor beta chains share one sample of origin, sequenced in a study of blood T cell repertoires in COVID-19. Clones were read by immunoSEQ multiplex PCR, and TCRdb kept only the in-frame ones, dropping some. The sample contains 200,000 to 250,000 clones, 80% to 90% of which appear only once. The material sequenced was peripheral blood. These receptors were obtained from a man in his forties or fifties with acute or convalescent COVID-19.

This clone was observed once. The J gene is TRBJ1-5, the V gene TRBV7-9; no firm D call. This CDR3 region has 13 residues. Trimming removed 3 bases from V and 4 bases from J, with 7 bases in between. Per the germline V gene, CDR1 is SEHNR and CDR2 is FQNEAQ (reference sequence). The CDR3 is CASSFLENQPQHF. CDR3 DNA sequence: TGTGCCAGCAGCTTTTTAGAGAATCAGCCCCAGCATTTT.

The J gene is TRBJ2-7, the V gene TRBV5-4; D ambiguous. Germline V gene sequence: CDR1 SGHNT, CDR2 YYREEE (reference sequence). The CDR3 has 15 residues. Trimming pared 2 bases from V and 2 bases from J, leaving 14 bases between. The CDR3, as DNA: TGTGCCAGCAGCTTATCTACACAGCCAGCCTACGAGCAGTACTTC. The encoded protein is CASSLSTQPAYEQYF.

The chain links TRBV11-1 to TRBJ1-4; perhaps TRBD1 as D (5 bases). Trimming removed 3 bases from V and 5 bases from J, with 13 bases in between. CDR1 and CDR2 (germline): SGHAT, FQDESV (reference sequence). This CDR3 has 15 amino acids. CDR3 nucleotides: TGTGCCAGCAGCTTTCGTCGACAGCCGAATGAAAAACTGTTTTTT. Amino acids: CASSFRRQPNEKLFF. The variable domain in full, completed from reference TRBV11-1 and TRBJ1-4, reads EAEVAQSPRYKITEKSQAVAFWCDPISGHATLYWYRQILGQGPELLVQFQDESVVDDSQLPKDRFSAERLKGVDSTLKIQPAELGDSAMYLCASSFRRQPNEKLFFGSGTQLSVL.

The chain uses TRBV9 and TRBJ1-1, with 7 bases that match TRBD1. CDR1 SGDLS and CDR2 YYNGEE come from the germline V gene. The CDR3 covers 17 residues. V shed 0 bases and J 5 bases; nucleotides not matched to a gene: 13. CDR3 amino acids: CASSVGRGEGARTEAFF. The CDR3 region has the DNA TGTGCCAGCAGCGTAGGGAGGGGCGAGGGGGCGCGGACTGAAGCTTTCTTT.

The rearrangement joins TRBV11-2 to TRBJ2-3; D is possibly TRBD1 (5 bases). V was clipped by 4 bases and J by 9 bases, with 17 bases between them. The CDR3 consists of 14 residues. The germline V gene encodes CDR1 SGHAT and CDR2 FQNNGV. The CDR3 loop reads CASSSIGIRGTQYF. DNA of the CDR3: TGTGCCAGCAGCTCCATAGGGATTAGGGGAACGCAGTATTTT.

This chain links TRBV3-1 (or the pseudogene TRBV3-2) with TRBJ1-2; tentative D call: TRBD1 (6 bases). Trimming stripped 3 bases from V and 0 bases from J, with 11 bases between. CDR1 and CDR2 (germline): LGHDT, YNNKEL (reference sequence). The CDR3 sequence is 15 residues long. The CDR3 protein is CASSQGQPANYGYTF. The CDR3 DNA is TGTGCCAGCAGCCAGGGACAACCAGCTAACTATGGCTACACCTTC.

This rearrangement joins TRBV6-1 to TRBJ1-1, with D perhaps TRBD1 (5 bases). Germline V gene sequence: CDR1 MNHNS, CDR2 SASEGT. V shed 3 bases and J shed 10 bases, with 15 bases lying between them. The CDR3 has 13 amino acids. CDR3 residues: CASSDGGWMGAFF. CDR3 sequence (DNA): TGTGCCAGCAGTGATGGGGGGTGGATGGGAGCTTTCTTT.

CDR3 protein: CASSPEVSGGAGTQYF. CDR3 coding DNA: TGCGCCAGCAGCCCGGAGGTCAGCGGGGGGGCGGGTACGCAGTATTTT. V and J are TRBV4-1 and TRBJ2-3; 10 nucleotides line up with TRBD2. Germline CDR1 and CDR2: MGHRA and YSYEKL. Germline trimming cut 4 bases from V and 8 bases from J; bases unmatched to any gene: 12. This CDR3 comprises 16 residues.

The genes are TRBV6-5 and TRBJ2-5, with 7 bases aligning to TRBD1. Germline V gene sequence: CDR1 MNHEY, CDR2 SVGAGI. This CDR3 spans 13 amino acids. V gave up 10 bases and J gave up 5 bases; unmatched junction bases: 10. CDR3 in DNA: TGTGCCATCCTTGACAGGGTAGGGGAGACCCAGTACTTC. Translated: CAILDRVGETQYF.

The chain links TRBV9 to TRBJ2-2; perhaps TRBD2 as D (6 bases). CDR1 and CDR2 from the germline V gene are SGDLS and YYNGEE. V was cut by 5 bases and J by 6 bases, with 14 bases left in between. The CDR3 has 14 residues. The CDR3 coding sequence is TGTGCCAGCAGTGGCCGGAGGGCAGCCGGGGAGCTGTTTTTT. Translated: CASSGRRAAGELFF.